This is a list of T cell receptor beta chains from one sample in a study of shared clonotypes between healthy human individuals. TCRdb's table, derived via immunoSEQ multiplex PCR, lists solely in-frame clones and lacks some. The sample has approximately 2.5 million clones, roughly 93% seen once. Source material: naive CD4+ T cells from PBMCs. These receptors all stem from a man in his late teens or twenties in good health. Some clones in this sample may be carry-over from other donors' samples. The CDR3 runs from the conserved cysteine through the conserved F or W. A row's size may be missing; if present it is once, few, many or a size class.

v_gene: TRBV21-1; j_gene: TRBJ2-7; abundance: .; CDR3aa: CASSTIFREQYF
v_gene: TRBV5-6; j_gene: TRBJ2-3; abundance: .; CDR3aa: CASSLYRTDTQYF
v_gene: TRBV27; j_gene: TRBJ1-3; abundance: .; CDR3aa: CASSATSGNTIYF
v_gene: TRBV11-2; j_gene: TRBJ2-1; abundance: once; CDR3aa: CASSPLLGLAGSTYNEQFF
v_gene: TRBV5-1; j_gene: TRBJ1-1; abundance: .; CDR3aa: CASSFRGERNTEAFF
v_gene: TRBV7-2; j_gene: TRBJ2-5; abundance: .; CDR3aa: CASSLALRGQTQYF
v_gene: TRBV2; j_gene: TRBJ2-1; abundance: .; CDR3aa: CASSEWTSGGLSDEQFF
v_gene: TRBV5-1; j_gene: TRBJ1-1; abundance: .; CDR3aa: CASSLRPDRTNTEAFF
v_gene: TRBV5-6; j_gene: TRBJ2-4; abundance: .; CDR3aa: CASSLFPGYIQYF
v_gene: TRBV9; j_gene: TRBJ1-3; abundance: .; CDR3aa: CASSVDRENSGNTIYF
v_gene: TRBV7-8; j_gene: TRBJ1-1; abundance: once; CDR3aa: CASSSEMNTEAFF
v_gene: TRBV7-3; j_gene: TRBJ2-2; abundance: .; CDR3aa: CASSLTRANTGELFF
v_gene: TRBV27; j_gene: TRBJ1-2; abundance: .; CDR3aa: CASSPERRSHGYTF
v_gene: TRBV5-1; j_gene: TRBJ1-1; abundance: .; CDR3aa: CASSPQTRGGAEAFF
v_gene: TRBV4-2; j_gene: TRBJ1-5; abundance: .; CDR3aa: CASSQDYNRWGNQPQHF
v_gene: TRBV9; j_gene: TRBJ2-5; abundance: .; CDR3aa: CASSVTGQSQETQYF
v_gene: TRBV5-6; j_gene: TRBJ2-7; abundance: .; CDR3aa: CATHLWGARQPHEQYF
v_gene: TRBV6-6; j_gene: TRBJ1-1; abundance: .; CDR3aa: CASSLGTFAQAFF
v_gene: TRBV5-1; j_gene: TRBJ2-1; abundance: .; CDR3aa: CASSGGHLSSYNEQFF
v_gene: TRBV5-4; j_gene: TRBJ2-7; abundance: .; CDR3aa: CASSFDRTSGSPNEQYF
v_gene: TRBV29-1; j_gene: TRBJ2-2; abundance: .; CDR3aa: CSVKKDATGELFF
v_gene: TRBV11-2; j_gene: TRBJ2-2; abundance: .; CDR3aa: CASSSAGGGPSGELFF
v_gene: TRBV30; j_gene: TRBJ2-3; abundance: .; CDR3aa: CAWSDGVGYTDTQYF
v_gene: TRBV19; j_gene: TRBJ1-3; abundance: .; CDR3aa: CASSMTGGPGNTIYF
v_gene: TRBV27; j_gene: TRBJ2-6; abundance: .; CDR3aa: CASSSPARNPYVLTF
v_gene: TRBV2; j_gene: TRBJ2-2; abundance: once; CDR3aa: CASTRDSSRTGELFF
v_gene: TRBV11-2; j_gene: TRBJ1-1; abundance: .; CDR3aa: CASSPQGANTEAFF
v_gene: TRBV5-4; j_gene: TRBJ2-3; abundance: .; CDR3aa: CASSLGPGGAGSADTQYF
v_gene: TRBV5-1; j_gene: TRBJ2-5; abundance: .; CDR3aa: CASSTGLAGGLLGETQYF
v_gene: TRBV25-1; j_gene: TRBJ2-1; abundance: .; CDR3aa: CASSAFRTSGSYNEQFF
v_gene: TRBV5-1; j_gene: TRBJ1-1; abundance: .; CDR3aa: CASSTDRLNTEAFF
v_gene: TRBV5-6; j_gene: TRBJ2-7; abundance: .; CDR3aa: CASSLGDFSYEQYF
v_gene: TRBV9; j_gene: TRBJ2-6; abundance: .; CDR3aa: CASSRGDSGANVLTF
v_gene: TRBV5-1; j_gene: TRBJ2-1; abundance: .; CDR3aa: CASSLGTSSNEQFF
v_gene: TRBV5-1; j_gene: TRBJ2-7; abundance: once; CDR3aa: CASSHPGTGSYEQYF
v_gene: TRBV25-1; j_gene: TRBJ2-5; abundance: .; CDR3aa: CASSASRTGVSKTQYF
v_gene: TRBV5-6; j_gene: TRBJ2-5; abundance: .; CDR3aa: CASSLGRLAKETQYF
v_gene: TRBV28; j_gene: TRBJ2-2; abundance: .; CDR3aa: CASSLYRGSNTGELFF
v_gene: TRBV28; j_gene: TRBJ1-1; abundance: few; CDR3aa: CASSSREPTEAFF
v_gene: TRBV4-1; j_gene: TRBJ2-3; abundance: .; CDR3aa: CASSQDSAFTDTQYF
v_gene: TRBV9; j_gene: TRBJ2-1; abundance: .; CDR3aa: CASSVDGTSVGNEQFF
v_gene: TRBV7-8; j_gene: TRBJ2-2; abundance: .; CDR3aa: CASSLKVLAANTGELFF
v_gene: TRBV6-5; j_gene: TRBJ2-5; abundance: .; CDR3aa: CASSYSGSQETQYF
v_gene: TRBV4-3; j_gene: TRBJ2-2; abundance: .; CDR3aa: CASSQVGVAGELFF
v_gene: TRBV5-1; j_gene: TRBJ2-7; abundance: .; CDR3aa: CASSPGGQAYEQYF
v_gene: TRBV14; j_gene: TRBJ2-7; abundance: .; CDR3aa: CASSQPGVGYEQYF
v_gene: TRBV7-3; j_gene: TRBJ2-1; abundance: .; CDR3aa: CASSLKGTSGSTEQFF
v_gene: TRBV9; j_gene: TRBJ2-1; abundance: .; CDR3aa: CASSAGTGYNEQFF
v_gene: TRBV5-4; j_gene: TRBJ2-5; abundance: once; CDR3aa: CASSTPVAGGARETQYF
v_gene: TRBV10-3; j_gene: TRBJ1-5; abundance: .; CDR3aa: CASKPGTENQPQHF
v_gene: TRBV30; j_gene: TRBJ1-1; abundance: few; CDR3aa: CAWSRDPNTEAFF
v_gene: TRBV11-3; j_gene: TRBJ2-3; abundance: .; CDR3aa: CASSSDRVGDTQYF
v_gene: TRBV6-5; j_gene: TRBJ2-3; abundance: .; CDR3aa: CASSRLGLASDTQYF
v_gene: TRBV30; j_gene: TRBJ2-1; abundance: .; CDR3aa: CAWSVALAGYNEQFF
v_gene: TRBV4-1; j_gene: TRBJ2-7; abundance: .; CDR3aa: CASSQDDPPRRVRNEQYF
v_gene: TRBV2; j_gene: TRBJ2-1; abundance: once; CDR3aa: CASRRGSGYNEQFF
v_gene: TRBV7-9; j_gene: TRBJ2-7; abundance: .; CDR3aa: CASSTRGNIYEQYF
v_gene: TRBV5-1; j_gene: TRBJ2-2; abundance: .; CDR3aa: CASKTTRLNTGELFF
v_gene: TRBV7-2; j_gene: TRBJ1-3; abundance: .; CDR3aa: CASSPWGSGNTIYF
v_gene: TRBV5-4; j_gene: TRBJ2-2; abundance: .; CDR3aa: CASSRRRAGSNTGELFF